The 8 T cell receptor beta chains given below trace back to one sample, sequenced in a study of T cell responses to AZD1222 COVID-19 vaccine. Generated by immunoSEQ multiplex PCR, the TCRdb table keeps only in-frame clones and is missing some. Altogether 65,000 to 85,000 clones are present, more than 85% being singletons, with the ten largest covering about 5%. The sequencing here drew on peripheral blood, taken on day 0 of AZD1222 vaccination. All receptors derive from an adult in good health.

The chain is built from TRBV12-3 or TRBV12-4 and TRBJ2-2, with D hard to call. Trimming pared 3 bases from V and 3 bases from J, leaving 5 bases between. The CDR3 spans 13 residues. CDR3 DNA: TGTGCCAGCAGTTTTGGCGACACCGGGGAGCTGTTTTTT. This encodes CASSFGDTGELFF.

V gene TRBV6-5 combines with J gene TRBJ2-3; unclear D gene. Germline V CDR1 and CDR2: MNHEY, SVGAGI. The CDR3 is made up of 11 amino acids. V was shortened by 4 bases and J by 6 bases, with 5 bases between the two germline ends. CDR3 coding DNA: TGTGCCAGCAGTTCCTGGGATACGCAGTATTTT. This codes for CASSSWDTQYF.

The rearrangement links TRBV7-2 to TRBJ2-1, with a tentative D call TRBD2 (6 bases). The CDR3 is 16 amino acids. With 5 bases removed from V and 6 bases from J, the gap between germline ends came to 20 bases. CDR1 and CDR2 from the germline V gene are SGHTA and FQGNSA. The CDR3 region is CASSRRGGAGGNEQFF. DNA for the CDR3: TGTGCCAGCAGCCGTAGAGGTGGGGCCGGGGGCAATGAGCAGTTCTTC. The variable domain in full, with the rest retrieved from reference TRBV7-2 and TRBJ2-1, is GAGVSQSPSNKVTEKGKDVELRCDPISGHTALYWYRQSLGQGLEFLIYFQGNSAPDKSGLPSDRFSAERTGGSVSTLTIQRTQQEDSAVYLCASSRRGGAGGNEQFFGPGTRLTVL.

This chain joins TRBV10-1 and TRBJ2-3; D is tentatively TRBD1 or TRBD2 (5 bases each). V was cut by 4 bases and J by 5 bases, with 16 bases left in between. From germline, CDR1 is WNHNN and CDR2 SYGVQD (reference sequence). The CDR3 length is 15 residues. The CDR3 sequence is CASSAGTAGEDTQYF. As DNA, the CDR3 is TGCGCCAGCAGTGCAGGGACCGCTGGGGAAGATACGCAGTATTTT.

This clone has a single count. One end of the junction is discordant with germline, which a read error may explain. The chain carries TRBV5-1 and TRBJ1-2; D may be TRBD1 (6 bases). Germline CDR1 reads SGHRS; CDR2 reads YFSETQ. The CDR3 has 15 residues. CDR3 bases: TGCGCCAGCAACTTGTCACCAGGGGTTTATGCTGGCTACACCTTC. Translation gives CASNLSPGVYAGYTF.

The genes are TRBV28 and TRBJ1-1; weak D call: TRBD1 (5 bases). Germline values: CDR1 MDHEN, CDR2 SYDVKM. The ends were cut back, 5 bases at V and 2 bases at J, with 24 bases in the middle. The CDR3 covers 18 residues. CDR3 coding DNA: TGTGCCAGCAGTGCCAGGTCGGAGGGGCGGAGGTTCAACACTGAAGCTTTCTTT. It translates to CASSARSEGRRFNTEAFF. Supplemented by reference TRBV28 and TRBJ1-1, the full variable domain reads DVKVTQSSRYLVKRTGEKVFLECVQDMDHENMFWYRQDPGLGLRLIYFSYDVKMKEKGDIPEGYSVSREKKERFSLILESASTNQTSMYLCASSARSEGRRFNTEAFFGQGTRLTVV.

The V call is TRBV5-1, the J call TRBJ2-3; unclear D gene. Germline V CDR1 and CDR2: SGHRS, YFSETQ. This CDR3 has 16 amino acids. V gave up 0 bases and J gave up 2 bases, with 13 bases separating them. The CDR3 sequence is CASSLVPGTITDTQYF. In DNA, the CDR3 is TGCGCCAGCAGCTTGGTTCCGGGTACCATCACAGATACGCAGTATTTT.

The rearrangement links TRBV18 to TRBJ2-1, with 12 positions matching TRBD1. Germline V gene data show CDR1 as KGHSH and CDR2 as LQKENI. The CDR3 length is 16 residues. J lost 7 bases, V lost 5 bases, and 9 bases had no gene match. CDR3 protein: CASSAGTGGMLNEQFF. As DNA, the CDR3 is TGTGCCAGCTCAGCAGGGACAGGGGGCATGTTGAATGAGCAGTTCTTC. The whole variable domain, filled in from reference TRBV18 and TRBJ2-1, reads NAGVMQNPRHLVRRRGQEARLRCSPMKGHSHVYWYRQLPEEGLKFMVYLQKENIIDESGMPKERFSAEFPKEGPSILRIQQVVRGDSAAYFCASSAGTGGMLNEQFFGPGTRLTVL.